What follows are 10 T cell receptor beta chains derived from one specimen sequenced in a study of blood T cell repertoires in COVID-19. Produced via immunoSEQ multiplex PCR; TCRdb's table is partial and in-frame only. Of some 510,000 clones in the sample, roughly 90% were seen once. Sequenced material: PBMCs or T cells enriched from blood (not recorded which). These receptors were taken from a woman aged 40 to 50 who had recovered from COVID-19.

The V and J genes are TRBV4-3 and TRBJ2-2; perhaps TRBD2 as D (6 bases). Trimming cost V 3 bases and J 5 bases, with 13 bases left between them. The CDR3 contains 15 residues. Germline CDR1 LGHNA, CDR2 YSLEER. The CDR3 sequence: CASSQERDSTGELFF. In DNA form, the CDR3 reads TGCGCCAGCAGCCAGGAGAGGGACTCTACCGGGGAGCTGTTTTTT.

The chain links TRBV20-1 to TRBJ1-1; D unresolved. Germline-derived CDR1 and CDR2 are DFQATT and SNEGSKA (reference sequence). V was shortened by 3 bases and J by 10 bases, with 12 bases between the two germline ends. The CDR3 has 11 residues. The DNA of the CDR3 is TGCAGTGCTAGGACCCCCAGGCTAGCTTTCTTT. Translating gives CSARTPRLAFF.

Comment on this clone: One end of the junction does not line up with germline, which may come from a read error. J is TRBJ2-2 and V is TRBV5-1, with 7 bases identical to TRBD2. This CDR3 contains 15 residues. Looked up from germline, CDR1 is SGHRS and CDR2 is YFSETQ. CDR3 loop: CASRVRGGDTGELFF. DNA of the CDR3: TGCGCCAGCCGAGTGCGCGGGGGTGACACGGGGGAGCTGTTTTTT.

The CDR3 protein is CASSGGTSGLKETQYF. The CDR3 DNA follows: TGTGCCAGCAGCGGTGGGACTAGCGGACTGAAAGAGACCCAGTACTTC. The chain has TRBV9 and TRBJ2-5; TRBD2 matches at 11 bases. Per germline, CDR1 SGDLS and CDR2 YYNGEE. The CDR3 is 16 residues long. The trim removed 3 bases at V and 3 bases at J, leaving 7 bases unmatched.

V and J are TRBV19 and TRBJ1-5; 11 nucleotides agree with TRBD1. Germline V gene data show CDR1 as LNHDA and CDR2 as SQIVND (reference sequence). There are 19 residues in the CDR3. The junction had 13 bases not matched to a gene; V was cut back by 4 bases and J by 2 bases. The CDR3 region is CASSRLRGQGVEGNQPQHF. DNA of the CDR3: TGTGCCAGTAGTAGACTGAGGGGACAGGGGGTTGAGGGCAATCAGCCCCAGCATTTT.

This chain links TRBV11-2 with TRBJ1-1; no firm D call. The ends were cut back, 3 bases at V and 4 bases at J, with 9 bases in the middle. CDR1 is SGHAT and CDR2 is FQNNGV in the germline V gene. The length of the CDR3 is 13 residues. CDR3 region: CASSFLEGTEAFF. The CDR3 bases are TGTGCCAGCAGCTTCCTGGAGGGCACTGAAGCTTTCTTT.

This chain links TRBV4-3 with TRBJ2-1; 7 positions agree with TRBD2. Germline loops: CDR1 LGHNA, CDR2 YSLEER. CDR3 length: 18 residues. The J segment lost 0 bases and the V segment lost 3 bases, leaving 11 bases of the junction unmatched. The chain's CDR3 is CASSHPGGSFSSYNEQFF. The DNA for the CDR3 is TGCGCCAGCAGCCACCCGGGCGGGAGCTTTAGCTCCTACAATGAGCAGTTCTTC.

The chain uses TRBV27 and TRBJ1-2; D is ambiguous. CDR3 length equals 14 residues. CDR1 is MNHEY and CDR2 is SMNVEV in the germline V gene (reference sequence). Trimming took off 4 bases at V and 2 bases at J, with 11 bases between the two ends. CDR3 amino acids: CASSSPSQNYGYTF. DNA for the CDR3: TGTGCCAGCAGTTCACCCTCGCAGAACTATGGCTACACCTTC.

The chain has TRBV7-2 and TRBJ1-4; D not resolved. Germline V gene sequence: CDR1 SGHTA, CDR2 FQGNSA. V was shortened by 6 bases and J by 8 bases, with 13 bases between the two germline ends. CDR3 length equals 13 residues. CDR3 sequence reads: CASSPVVREKLFF. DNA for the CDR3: TGTGCCAGCAGTCCCGTAGTCAGGGAAAAACTGTTTTTT.

The CDR3 region has the DNA TGTGCCAGCAGCTTAATTGGCGGGAGTCTTAATGAGCAGTTCTTC. This codes for CASSLIGGSLNEQFF. The rearrangement uses TRBV11-2 and TRBJ2-1; 7 positions agree with TRBD2. Per germline, CDR1 SGHAT and CDR2 FQNNGV. This CDR3 region has 15 residues. Trimming took 2 bases from V and 7 from J; bases not matched to a gene: 8.